This T cell receptor beta chain was sequenced during a study of technical replicates of blood from a few donors. V gave up 4 bases and J gave up 2 bases; unmatched junction bases: 4. The CDR3 has 15 amino acids. The germline V gene has CDR1 SGHTA and CDR2 FQGTGA. The method was immunoSEQ multiplex PCR; TCRdb's version includes in-frame clones alone and lacks a portion of them. The data hold 65,000 to 85,000 clones, with 95% to 98% observed a single time. The sample comprised T cells isolated from PBMCs. V and J are TRBV7-3 and TRBJ1-3; 8 bases are a match to TRBD1. This TCR derives from a human donor in good health. CDR3 sequence reads: CASSYDRGTGNTIYF. The CDR3 DNA follows: TGTGCCAGCAGCTACGACAGGGGAACTGGAAACACCATATATTTT.